One TCR beta chain is described in this entry. The antigen remains unidentified. This entry is derived from a study of CD8+CD57+ T cells in acquired aplastic anemia. At the level of the study: CD4+ and CD8+ cells, once sorted, gave DNA averaging approximately 3.4 ug.

Trimming stripped 3 bases from V and 6 bases from J, with 20 bases between. This CDR3 is 17 amino acids long. CDR1 is MDHEN, CDR2 SYDVKM, per germline. Overall study findings and caveats: Patients shared approximately 30 CD8+ CDR3 sequences with controls.

The template for TCR beta VDJ and CDR3 sequence profiling was genomic DNA. TCRdb processed the reads anew with MiXCR; each CDR3 protein has one entry. The sample has about 270,000 distinct CDR3 sequences; 56% are singletons. This clonotype originated in a human donor with severe aplastic anemia or a healthy control (not recorded which). This sequence joins TRBV28 and TRBJ1-4; maybe TRBD1 (6 bases). Source material: sorted CD4+, CD8+, or CD8+CD57+ T cells (not recorded which) from PBMCs. CDR3 DNA sequence: TGTGCCAGCAGTTTTTCTTTTTTGGGGGCGGGTGATGAAAAACTGTTTTTT. It encodes CASSFSFLGAGDEKLFF.